These T cell receptor beta chains were read from a single sample in a study of shared clonotypes between healthy human individuals. The method was immunoSEQ multiplex PCR; TCRdb's version includes in-frame clones alone and lacks a portion of them. The sample includes 150,000 to 200,000 clones, about 68% seen only once; the top ten take about 10%. Sequences were obtained from memory CD4+ T cells sorted from blood. These receptors all stem from a man aged 30 to 45 in good health. Each CDR3 is given with its conserved first and last residue. D genes are given only for firm matches. Clone size is given for some rows only: seen once, a few or many times, or a class if the clone is expanded.

clone size,J gene,D gene,V gene,CDR3 DNA,CDR3 protein
once,TRBJ2-5,-,TRBV25-1,TGTGCCAGCAGTGAATTAAAAGAGACCCAGTACTTC,CASSELKETQYF
many,TRBJ2-7,TRBD2,TRBV28,TGTGCCAGCAGTTTCCCAACTAGCGGGAGAAAATACGAGCAGTACTTC,CASSFPTSGRKYEQYF
-,TRBJ2-7,-,TRBV5-4,TGTGCCAGCAGCTCCCCCTGGGACGAGCAGTACTTC,CASSSPWDEQYF
few,TRBJ2-2,-,TRBV18,TGTGCCAGCTCAGCGGTGAGAGACACCGGGGAGCTGTTTTTT,CASSAVRDTGELFF
-,TRBJ1-4,TRBD1,TRBV7-2,TGTGCCAGCAGCGCCGCCGGGACAGCGGGAGAAAAACTGTTTTTT,CASSAAGTAGEKLFF
-,TRBJ1-1,-,TRBV27,TGTGCCAGCAGTCCAGTGTGGAACACTGAAGCTTTCTTT,CASSPVWNTEAFF
-,TRBJ2-1,-,TRBV28,TGTGCCAGCAGTTCAGTCCTCCGAAACAATGAGCAGTTCTTC,CASSSVLRNNEQFF
-,TRBJ2-3,-,TRBV2,TGTGCCAGCAGCGGAAACCGGGGGACGCAGTATTTT,CASSGNRGTQYF
-,TRBJ2-3,TRBD2,TRBV11-2,TGTGCCAGCAGCTTATCGACTAGCGGGAGGACAGATACGCAGTATTTT,CASSLSTSGRTDTQYF
-,TRBJ2-2,-,TRBV14,TGTGCCAATACTAATCCGGGGAGTCTGGCAGCTGTTTTT,CANTNPGSLAAVF
-,TRBJ2-7,TRBD2,TRBV5-4,TGTGCCAGCAGCTTGCCACTAGCGGGAGCCGAGCAGTACTTC,CASSLPLAGAEQYF
-,TRBJ1-5,-,TRBV10-3,TGTGCCATCAGTTCTACCAGCAATCAGCCCCAGCATTTT,CAISSTSNQPQHF
-,TRBJ2-7,-,TRBV11-3,TGTGCCAGCAGCCCTACCCCCGTATTAGTAGCCTACGAGCAGTACTTC,CASSPTPVLVAYEQYF
-,TRBJ2-3,-,TRBV18,TGTGCCAGCTCACCGGGGATATTGAGCACAGATACGCAGTATTTT,CASSPGILSTDTQYF
few,TRBJ1-2,-,TRBV20-1,TGCAGTGCGAATACAGGGAAGGGCTACACCTTC,CSANTGKGYTF
-,TRBJ2-2,-,TRBV6-1,TGTGCCAGCAGTGAATTAAACGGGGTCGGGGAGCTGTTTTTT,CASSELNGVGELFF
-,TRBJ2-5,-,TRBV10-3,TGTGCCATCAGTGAAGTGGCACAAGAGACCCAGTACTTC,CAISEVAQETQYF
-,TRBJ1-1,-,TRBV6-1,TGTGCCAGCACGTACTCGGCGCGGAACACTGAAGCTTTCTTT,CASTYSARNTEAFF
-,TRBJ2-3,-,TRBV29-1,TGCAGCGTTGATACGGGGGGCACAGATACGCAGTATTTT,CSVDTGGTDTQYF
-,TRBJ2-6,-,TRBV29-1,TGCAGCGCCTCACGGGACGTCGACTCTGGGGCCAACGTCCTGACTTTC,CSASRDVDSGANVLTF
-,TRBJ2-3,-,TRBV5-1,TGCGCCAGCAGCTTGTCCGCCGTACGGACAGATACGCAGTATTTT,CASSLSAVRTDTQYF
-,TRBJ2-2,TRBD1,TRBV15,TGTGCCACCAGGGCACAGGGGTCGGGCGGGGAGCTGTTTTTT,CATRAQGSGGELFF
few,TRBJ2-2,-,TRBV5-1,TGCGCCAGCAGCCTCAGTCTTGGGGAGCTGTTTTTT,CASSLSLGELFF
few,TRBJ2-7,TRBD2,TRBV7-6,TGTGCCAGCAGCAAAAGCCCTAGCGGGACTACGTCCTACGAGCAGTACTTC,CASSKSPSGTTSYEQYF
-,TRBJ2-3,-,TRBV7-2,TGTGCCAGCAGCTTACAGCAGGGTGATACGCAGTATTTT,CASSLQQGDTQYF
few,TRBJ1-2,-,TRBV20-1,TGCAGTGCTACAGATAACTATGGCTACACCTTC,CSATDNYGYTF
-,TRBJ1-2,TRBD1,TRBV28,TGTGCCAGCAGTTCCGGGACAGATAACTATGGCTACACCTTC,CASSSGTDNYGYTF
few,TRBJ2-1,-,TRBV7-8,TGTGCCAGCAGCTTTCGACAGAGCTCCTACAATGAGCAGTTCTTC,CASSFRQSSYNEQFF
-,TRBJ2-7,TRBD2,TRBV6-1,TGTGCCAGCAGTGATCCCGAGCGGGGGTACTCCTACGAGCAGTACTTC,CASSDPERGYSYEQYF
few,TRBJ1-3,-,TRBV19,TGTGCCAGTAGTATAGCCGCTCGAAACACCATATATTTT,CASSIAARNTIYF
-,TRBJ2-7,TRBD1,TRBV10-3,TGTGCCATCAGTGACTACGGACAGGGTGTCGAGCAGTACTTC,CAISDYGQGVEQYF
-,TRBJ1-5,-,TRBV6-1,TGTGCCAGCAGTAGAAACCGACCGGGCAATCAGCCCCAGCATTTT,CASSRNRPGNQPQHF
once,TRBJ1-5,-,TRBV6-1,TGTGCCAGCAGTGAAGCCCCGGGGTTCAATCAGCCCCAGCATTTT,CASSEAPGFNQPQHF
-,TRBJ1-1,-,TRBV5-1,TGCGCCAGCAGCTTGGGTACTACAGGGAGAACTGAAGCTTTCTTT,CASSLGTTGRTEAFF